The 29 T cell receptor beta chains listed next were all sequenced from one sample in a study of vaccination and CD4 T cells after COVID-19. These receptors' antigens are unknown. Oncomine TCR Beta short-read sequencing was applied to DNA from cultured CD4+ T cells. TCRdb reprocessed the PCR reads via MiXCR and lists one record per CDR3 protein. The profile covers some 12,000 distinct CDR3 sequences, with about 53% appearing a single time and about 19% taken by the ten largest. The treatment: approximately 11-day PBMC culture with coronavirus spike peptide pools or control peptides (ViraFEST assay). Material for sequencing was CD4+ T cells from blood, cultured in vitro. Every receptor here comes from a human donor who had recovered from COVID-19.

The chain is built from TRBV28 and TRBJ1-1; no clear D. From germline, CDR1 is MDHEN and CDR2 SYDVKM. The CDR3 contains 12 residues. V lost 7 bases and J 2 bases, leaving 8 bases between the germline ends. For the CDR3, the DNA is TGTGCCAGCAAACTGGTTAACACTGAAGCTTTCTTT. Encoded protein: CASKLVNTEAFF.

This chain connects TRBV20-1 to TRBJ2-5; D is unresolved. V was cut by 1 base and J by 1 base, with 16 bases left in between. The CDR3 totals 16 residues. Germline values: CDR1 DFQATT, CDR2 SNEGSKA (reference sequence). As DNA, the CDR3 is TGCAGTGCTAGAGTTAACACTCCAGAGTCCCAAGAGACCCAGTACTTC. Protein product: CSARVNTPESQETQYF.

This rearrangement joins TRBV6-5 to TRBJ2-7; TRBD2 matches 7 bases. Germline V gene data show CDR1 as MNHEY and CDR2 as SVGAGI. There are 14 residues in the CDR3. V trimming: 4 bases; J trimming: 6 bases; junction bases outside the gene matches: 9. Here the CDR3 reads CASSWAGELGEQYF. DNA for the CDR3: TGTGCCAGCAGTTGGGCGGGAGAGTTGGGCGAGCAGTACTTC.

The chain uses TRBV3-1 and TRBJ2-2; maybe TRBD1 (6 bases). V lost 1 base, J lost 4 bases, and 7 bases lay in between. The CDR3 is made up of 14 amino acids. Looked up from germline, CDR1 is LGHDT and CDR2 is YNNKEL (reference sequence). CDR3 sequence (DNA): TGTGCCAGCAGCCAAGGGGGGCGCACCGGGGAGCTGTTTTTT. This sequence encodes CASSQGGRTGELFF.

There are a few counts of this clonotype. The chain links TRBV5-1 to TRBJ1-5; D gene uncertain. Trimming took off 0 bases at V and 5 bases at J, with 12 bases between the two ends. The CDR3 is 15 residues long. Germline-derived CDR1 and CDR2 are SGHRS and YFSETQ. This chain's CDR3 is CASSLGSSLDQPQHF. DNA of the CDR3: TGCGCCAGCAGCTTGGGATCGTCTCTCGATCAGCCCCAGCATTTT.

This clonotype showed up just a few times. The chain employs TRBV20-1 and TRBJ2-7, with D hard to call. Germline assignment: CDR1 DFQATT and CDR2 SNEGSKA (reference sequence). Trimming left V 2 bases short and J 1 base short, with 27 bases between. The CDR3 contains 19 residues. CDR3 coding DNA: TGCAGTGCTAGATATGCCTCTGACCCATTCCGACGTCCATCCTACGAGCAGTACTTC. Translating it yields CSARYASDPFRRPSYEQYF.

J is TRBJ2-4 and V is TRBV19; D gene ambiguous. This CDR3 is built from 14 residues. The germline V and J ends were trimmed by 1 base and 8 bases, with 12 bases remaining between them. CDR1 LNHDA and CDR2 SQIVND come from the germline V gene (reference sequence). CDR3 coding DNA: TGTGCCAGTAGTATAGTTAAGGGTGGTGACATTCAGTACTTC. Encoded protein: CASSIVKGGDIQYF.

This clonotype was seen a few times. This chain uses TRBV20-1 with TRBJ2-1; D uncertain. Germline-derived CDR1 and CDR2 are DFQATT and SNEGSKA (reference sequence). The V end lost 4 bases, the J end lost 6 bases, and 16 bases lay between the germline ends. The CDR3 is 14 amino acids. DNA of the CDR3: TGCAGTGCTAATCGTCAGGTACAATTCAATGAGCAGTTCTTC. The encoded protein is CSANRQVQFNEQFF.

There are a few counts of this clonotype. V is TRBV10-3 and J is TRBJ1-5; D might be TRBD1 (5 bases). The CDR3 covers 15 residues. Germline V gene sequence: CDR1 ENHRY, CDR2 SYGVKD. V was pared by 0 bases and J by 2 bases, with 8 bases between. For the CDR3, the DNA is TGTGCCATCAGTGAGTCAGGGGCAGGCAATCAGCCCCAGCATTTT. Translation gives CAISESGAGNQPQHF.

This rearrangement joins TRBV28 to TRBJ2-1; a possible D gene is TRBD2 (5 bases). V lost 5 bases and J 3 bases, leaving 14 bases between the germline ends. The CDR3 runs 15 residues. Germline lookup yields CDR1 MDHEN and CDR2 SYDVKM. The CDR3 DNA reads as TGTGCCAGCAGTCGACTCCAGCGGAGCTACAATGAGCAGTTCTTC. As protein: CASSRLQRSYNEQFF.

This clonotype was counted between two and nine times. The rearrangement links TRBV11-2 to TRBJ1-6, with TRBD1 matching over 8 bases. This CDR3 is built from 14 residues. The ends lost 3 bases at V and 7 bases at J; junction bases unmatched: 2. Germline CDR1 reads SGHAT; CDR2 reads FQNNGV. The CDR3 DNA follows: TGTGCCAGCAGCTTCGACAGGGGAAATTCACCCCTCCACTTT. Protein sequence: CASSFDRGNSPLHF.

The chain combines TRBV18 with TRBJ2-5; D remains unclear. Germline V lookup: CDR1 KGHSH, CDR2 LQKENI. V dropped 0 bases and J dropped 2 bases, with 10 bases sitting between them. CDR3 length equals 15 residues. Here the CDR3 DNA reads TGTGCCAGCTCACCACCTACTCGGCAGCAAGAGACCCAGTACTTC. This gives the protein CASSPPTRQQETQYF.

CDR3 loop: CASSQGTSGYNEQFF. Here the CDR3 DNA reads TGTGCCAGCAGCCAAGGGACTAGCGGTTACAATGAGCAGTTCTTC. The chain carries TRBV11-2 and TRBJ2-1, with TRBD2 identical over 11 bases. The CDR3 runs to 15 residues. The germline CDR1 and CDR2 sequences are SGHAT and FQNNGV. The V gene end was trimmed by 5 bases and the J gene end by 4 bases; junction bases not matched to a gene: 4.

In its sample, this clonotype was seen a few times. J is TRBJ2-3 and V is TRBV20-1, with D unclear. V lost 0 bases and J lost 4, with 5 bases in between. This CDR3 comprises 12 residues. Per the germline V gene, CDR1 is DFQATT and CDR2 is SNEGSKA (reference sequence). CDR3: CSAREDPDTQYF. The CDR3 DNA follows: TGCAGTGCTAGAGAGGACCCAGATACGCAGTATTTT.

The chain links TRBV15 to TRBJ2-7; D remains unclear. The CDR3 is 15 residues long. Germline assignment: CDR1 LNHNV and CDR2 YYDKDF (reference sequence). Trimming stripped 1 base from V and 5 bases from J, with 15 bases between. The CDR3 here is CATSRGLDVSNEQYF. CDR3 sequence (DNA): TGTGCCACCAGCAGAGGTCTCGACGTATCCAACGAGCAGTACTTC.

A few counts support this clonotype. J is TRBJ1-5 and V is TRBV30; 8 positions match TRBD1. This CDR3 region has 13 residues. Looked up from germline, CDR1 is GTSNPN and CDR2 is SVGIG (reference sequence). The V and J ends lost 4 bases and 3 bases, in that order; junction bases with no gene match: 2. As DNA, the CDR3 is TGTGCCTGGACAGGGGGCTTCAATCAGCCCCAGCATTTT. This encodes CAWTGGFNQPQHF.

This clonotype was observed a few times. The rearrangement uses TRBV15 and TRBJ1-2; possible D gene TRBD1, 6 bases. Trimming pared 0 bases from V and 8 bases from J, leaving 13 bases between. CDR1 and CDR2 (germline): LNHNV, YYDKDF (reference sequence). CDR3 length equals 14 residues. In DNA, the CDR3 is TGTGCCACCAGCAGAGAAGGGGGTAGTAGGGGCTACACCTTC. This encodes CATSREGGSRGYTF. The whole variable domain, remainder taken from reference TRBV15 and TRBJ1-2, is DAMVIQNPRYQVTQFGKPVTLSCSQTLNHNVMYWYQQKSSQAPKLLFHYYDKDFNNEADTPDNFQSRRPNTSFCFLDIRSPGLGDTAMYLCATSREGGSRGYTFGSGTRLTVV.

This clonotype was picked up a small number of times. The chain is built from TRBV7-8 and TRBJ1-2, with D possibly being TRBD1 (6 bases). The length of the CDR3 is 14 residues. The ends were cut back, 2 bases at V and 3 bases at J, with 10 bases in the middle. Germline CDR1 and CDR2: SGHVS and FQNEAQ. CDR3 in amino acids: CASSLQQGYYGYTF. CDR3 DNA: TGTGCCAGCAGCTTACAACAGGGATACTATGGCTACACCTTC.

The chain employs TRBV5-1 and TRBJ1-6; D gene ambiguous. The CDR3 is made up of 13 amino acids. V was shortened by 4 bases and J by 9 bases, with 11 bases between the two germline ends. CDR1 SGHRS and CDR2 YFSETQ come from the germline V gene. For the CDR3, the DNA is TGCGCCAGCAGCCCAGGACGTTCTTCACCCCTCCACTTT. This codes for CASSPGRSSPLHF.

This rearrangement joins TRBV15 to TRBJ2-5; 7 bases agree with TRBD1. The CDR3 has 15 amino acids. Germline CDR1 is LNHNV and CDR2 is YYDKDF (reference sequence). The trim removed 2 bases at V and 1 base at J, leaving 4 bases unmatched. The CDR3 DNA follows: TGTGCCACCAGCAGAAAAACAGGGGCCCAAGAGACCCAGTACTTC. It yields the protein CATSRKTGAQETQYF.

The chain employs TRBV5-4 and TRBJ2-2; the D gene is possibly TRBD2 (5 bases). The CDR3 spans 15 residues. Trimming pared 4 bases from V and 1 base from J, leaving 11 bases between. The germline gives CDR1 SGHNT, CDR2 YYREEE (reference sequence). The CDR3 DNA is TGTGCCAGCAGCCAGGACTTAGAGAACACCGGGGAGCTGTTTTTT. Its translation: CASSQDLENTGELFF.

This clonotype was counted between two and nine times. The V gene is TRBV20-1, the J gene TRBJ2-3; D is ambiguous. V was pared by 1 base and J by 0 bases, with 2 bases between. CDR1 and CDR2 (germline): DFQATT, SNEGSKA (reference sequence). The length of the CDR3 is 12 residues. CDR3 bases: TGCAGTGCTAGAGGAAGCACAGATACGCAGTATTTT. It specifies CSARGSTDTQYF.

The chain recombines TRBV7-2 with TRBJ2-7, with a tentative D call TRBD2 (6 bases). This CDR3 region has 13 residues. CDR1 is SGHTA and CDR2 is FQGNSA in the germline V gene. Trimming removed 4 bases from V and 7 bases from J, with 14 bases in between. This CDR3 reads CASSSRAGTEQYF. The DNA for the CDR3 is TGTGCCAGCAGCTCAAGGGCCGGGACTGAGCAGTACTTC.

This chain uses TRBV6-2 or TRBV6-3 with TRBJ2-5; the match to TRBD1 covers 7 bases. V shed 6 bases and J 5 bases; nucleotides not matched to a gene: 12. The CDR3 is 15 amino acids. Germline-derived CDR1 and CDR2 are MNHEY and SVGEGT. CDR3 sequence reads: CASSPGTEIRETQYF. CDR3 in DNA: TGTGCCAGCAGCCCCGGGACAGAGATTCGGGAGACCCAGTACTTC.

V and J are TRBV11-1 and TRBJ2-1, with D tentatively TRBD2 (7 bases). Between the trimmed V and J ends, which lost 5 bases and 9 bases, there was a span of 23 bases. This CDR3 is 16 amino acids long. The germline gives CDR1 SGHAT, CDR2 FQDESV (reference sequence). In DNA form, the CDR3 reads TGTGCCAGCAGCCCAAGGGGGAGGGGCGTAATTCGTGAGCAGTTCTTC. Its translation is CASSPRGRGVIREQFF.

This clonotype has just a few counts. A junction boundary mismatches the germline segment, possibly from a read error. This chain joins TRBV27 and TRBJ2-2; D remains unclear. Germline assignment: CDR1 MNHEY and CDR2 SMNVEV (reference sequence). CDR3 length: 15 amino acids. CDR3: CASSLTLRVTWELFF. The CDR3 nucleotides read TGTGCCAGCAGTTTAACACTAAGGGTCACCTGGGAGCTGTTTTTT.

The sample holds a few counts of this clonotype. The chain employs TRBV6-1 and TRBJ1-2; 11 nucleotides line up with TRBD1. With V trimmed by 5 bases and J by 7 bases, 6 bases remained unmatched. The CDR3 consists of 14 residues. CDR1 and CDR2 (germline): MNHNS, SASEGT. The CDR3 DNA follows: TGTGCCAGCAGTAAAACCGGACAGGGGGCTGGCTACACCTTC. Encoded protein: CASSKTGQGAGYTF.

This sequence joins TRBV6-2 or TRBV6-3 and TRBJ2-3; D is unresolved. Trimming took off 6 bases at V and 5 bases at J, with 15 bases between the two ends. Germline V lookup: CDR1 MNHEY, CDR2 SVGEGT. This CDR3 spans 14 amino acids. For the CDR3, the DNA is TGTGCCAGCAGGGATTGGAGAGTTGGAGATACGCAGTATTTT. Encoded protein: CASRDWRVGDTQYF.

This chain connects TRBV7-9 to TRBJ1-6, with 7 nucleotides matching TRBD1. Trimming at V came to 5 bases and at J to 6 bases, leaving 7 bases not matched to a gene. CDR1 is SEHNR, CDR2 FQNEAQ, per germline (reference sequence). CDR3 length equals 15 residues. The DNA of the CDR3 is TGTGCCAGCAGCACAGTAACAGGGGCTAATTCACCCCTCCACTTT. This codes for CASSTVTGANSPLHF.